The clone carrying this T cell receptor (beta chain) was seen just once. Relative to the germline gene, one junction end is altered; a read error may explain this. The CDR3 spans 17 residues. Germline V CDR1 and CDR2: SGHNT, YENEEA. Profiling relied on immunoSEQ multiplex PCR, and the TCRdb table lists in-frame clones only, not all of them. The sample lists approximately 190,000 clones, roughly four fifths occurring once. These data originate in a study of blood T cell repertoires in COVID-19. Material for sequencing was peripheral blood. This sequence originates from a human donor with acute or convalescent COVID-19. The donor label of this sample is uncertain. This chain joins TRBV11-3 and TRBJ2-6; D is unresolved. Here the CDR3 DNA reads TGTGCCAGCAGCCTAGACGCCGGGTCCGGGGGGGCCAACGTCCTGACTTTC. Its translation: CASSLDAGSGGANVLTF.